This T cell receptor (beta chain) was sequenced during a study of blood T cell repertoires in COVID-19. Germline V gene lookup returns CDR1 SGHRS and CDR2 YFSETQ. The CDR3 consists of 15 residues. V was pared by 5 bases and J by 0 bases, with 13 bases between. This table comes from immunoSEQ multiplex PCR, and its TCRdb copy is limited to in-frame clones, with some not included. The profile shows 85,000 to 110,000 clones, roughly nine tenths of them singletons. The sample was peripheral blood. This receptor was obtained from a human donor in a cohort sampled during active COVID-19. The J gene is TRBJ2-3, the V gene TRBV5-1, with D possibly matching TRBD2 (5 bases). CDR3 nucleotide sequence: TGCGCCAGCAGATATGGTCGGGGTAGCACAGATACGCAGTATTTT. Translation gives CASRYGRGSTDTQYF.